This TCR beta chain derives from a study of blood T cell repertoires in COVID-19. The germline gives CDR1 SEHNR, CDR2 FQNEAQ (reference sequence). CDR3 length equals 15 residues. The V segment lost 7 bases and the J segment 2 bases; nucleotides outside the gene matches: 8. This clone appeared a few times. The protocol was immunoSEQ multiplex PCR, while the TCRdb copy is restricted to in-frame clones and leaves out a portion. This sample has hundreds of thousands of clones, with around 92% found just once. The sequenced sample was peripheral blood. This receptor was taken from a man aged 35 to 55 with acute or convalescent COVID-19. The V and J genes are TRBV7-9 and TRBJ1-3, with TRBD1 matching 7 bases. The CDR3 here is CASKVGQGAGNTIYF. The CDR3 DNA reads TGTGCCAGCAAGGTCGGTCAGGGGGCTGGAAACACCATATATTTT.